Sequencing of this T cell receptor (beta chain) was carried out in a study of regulatory T cells in long-lasting Graves disease. Overall study results and limits: Sharing of public clonotypes was greater in persistent patients (roughly 2,900) than in new patients (about 970). TRBV28, TRBJ1-2 and TRBJ2-5 emerged as the favored segments in persistent disease. TCR diversity in persistent Graves' patients was below that of newly diagnosed ones.

The time point here: newly diagnosed GD, antithyroid drugs for less than 3 months. There was RNA extracted from PBMCs, and the TCR library was made from it. EDTA tubes collected roughly 9.6 milliliters of peripheral blood. Relying on iRepertoire HTBI primers and Arm-PCR of CDR3 regions, the team built TCR beta libraries. TCRdb passed the multiplex PCR reads through MiXCR, listing each CDR3 protein once. The sample has 560,000 or so distinct CDR3 sequences, about 16% seen once. Concerning this clonotype itself: What it recognizes is unknown.

The CDR3 extends over 14 amino acids. CDR1 and CDR2 (germline): LNHDA, SQIVND (reference sequence). Trimming took 3 bases from V and 5 from J; bases not matched to a gene: 5. This same sample was also part of a study on T cells in Graves' hyperthyroidism and ophthalmopathy.

The input for sequencing was peripheral blood mononuclear cells (PBMCs), taken at new diagnosis, from a patient treated with antithyroid drugs. The rearrangement joins TRBV19 to TRBJ2-5; 8 bases are a match to TRBD2. The sequence was collected from a young man with Graves disease. CDR3 residues: CASSIAGGRETQYF. DNA for the CDR3: TGTGCCAGTAGTATCGCGGGAGGTAGGGAGACCCAGTACTTC.